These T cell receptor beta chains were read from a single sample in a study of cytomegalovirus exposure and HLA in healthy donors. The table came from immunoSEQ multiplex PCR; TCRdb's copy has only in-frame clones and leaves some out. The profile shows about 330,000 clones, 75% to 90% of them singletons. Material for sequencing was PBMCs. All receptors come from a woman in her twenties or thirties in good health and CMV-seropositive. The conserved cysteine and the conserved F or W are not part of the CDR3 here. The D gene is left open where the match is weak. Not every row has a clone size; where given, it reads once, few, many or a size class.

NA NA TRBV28 ASSPASSGANVLT
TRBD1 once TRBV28 ASSSRDRGLNYGYT
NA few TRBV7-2 ASSPVGGGSLFYEQY
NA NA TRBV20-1 SARLGETQY
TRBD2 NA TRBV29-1 SVEGTSGSSYNEQF
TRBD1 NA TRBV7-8 ASSEGQTNTEAF
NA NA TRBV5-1 ASSLVAAHGQY
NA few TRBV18 ASSPTTEFHGYT
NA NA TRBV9 ASSQGVSPLH
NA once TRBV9 ASSVEQVNTEAF
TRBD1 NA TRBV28 ASSRQGLSQPQH
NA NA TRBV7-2 ASSFQGVDTQY
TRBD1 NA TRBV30 AWKQGTYEQY
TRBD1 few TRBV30 AWSGTGGGEAF
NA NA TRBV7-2 ASSPMYQETQY
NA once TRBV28 ASSSWDGLEQF
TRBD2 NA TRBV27 ASWASGRASHNEQY
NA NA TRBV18 ASSPNSNQPQH
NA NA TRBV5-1 ASRDRPSGNTIY
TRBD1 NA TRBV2 ATKGTGLDTGELF
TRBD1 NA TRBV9 ASSVQGVYNEQF
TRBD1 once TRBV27 ASSLTGEDYGYT
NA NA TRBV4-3 ASSQDARSLYYEQY
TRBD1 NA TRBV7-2 ASSTRTGTDEKLF
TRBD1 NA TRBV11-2 ASSLPGQGAYEQY
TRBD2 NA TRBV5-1 ASSPGGAGPGTQY